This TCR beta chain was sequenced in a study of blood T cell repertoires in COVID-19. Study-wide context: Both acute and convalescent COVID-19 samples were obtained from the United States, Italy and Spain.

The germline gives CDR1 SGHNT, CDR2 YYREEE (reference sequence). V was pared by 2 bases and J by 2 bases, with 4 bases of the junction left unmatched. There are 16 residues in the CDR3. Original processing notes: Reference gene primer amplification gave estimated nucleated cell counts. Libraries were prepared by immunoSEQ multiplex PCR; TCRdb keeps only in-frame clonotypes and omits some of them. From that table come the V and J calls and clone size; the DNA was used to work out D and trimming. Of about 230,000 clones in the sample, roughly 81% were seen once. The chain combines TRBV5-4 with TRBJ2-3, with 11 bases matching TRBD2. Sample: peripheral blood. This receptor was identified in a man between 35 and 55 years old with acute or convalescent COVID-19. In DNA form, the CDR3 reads TGTGCCAGCAGCTTCCCTAGCGGGGGGTCCACAGATACGCAGTATTTT. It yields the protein CASSFPSGGSTDTQYF.